These 8 T cell receptor beta chains were sequenced from one sample in a study of graft-versus-host responses after intestinal transplantation. Some clones are missing from TCRdb's copy, which holds only in-frame ones; the method was immunoSEQ multiplex PCR. The repertoire includes tens of thousands of clones, approximately 80% of them detected once, and 0.39% sits in the top ten. The antigens for these receptors are not known. The specimen was unstimulated CD4+ T cells sorted from spleen or lymph node cells, collected before transplant. These TCRs come from a human donor who was the organ donor for an intestinal transplant.

The chain carries TRBV25-1 and TRBJ2-3, with TRBD2 identical over 13 bases. The V and J ends lost 4 bases and 0 bases, in that order; junction bases with no gene match: 7. CDR3 size: 18 residues. Germline V CDR1 and CDR2: MGHDK, SYGVNS. In DNA, the CDR3 is TGTGCCAGCAGTGTAACCCAGGGACTAGCGGGAAGCACAGATACGCAGTATTTT. This sequence encodes CASSVTQGLAGSTDTQYF.

CDR3 sequence reads: CASRAGGEGNQPQHF. The CDR3 DNA reads TGTGCCAGCAGGGCCGGGGGGGAGGGCAATCAGCCCCAGCATTTT. The chain joins TRBV28 to TRBJ1-5; D possibly corresponds to TRBD1 (5 bases). The CDR3 runs to 15 residues. Germline assignment: CDR1 MDHEN and CDR2 SYDVKM. The germline V and J ends were trimmed by 6 bases and 2 bases, with 14 bases remaining between them. Filled out from reference TRBV28 and TRBJ1-5, the complete variable domain reads DVKVTQSSRYLVKRTGEKVFLECVQDMDHENMFWYRQDPGLGLRLIYFSYDVKMKEKGDIPEGYSVSREKKERFSLILESASTNQTSMYLCASRAGGEGNQPQHFGDGTRLSIL.

The chain links TRBV28 to TRBJ2-7; 8 bases fit TRBD1. This CDR3 has 15 amino acids. After removal of 6 bases from V and 3 bases from J, the junction contained 10 bases not matched to a gene. The germline V gene has CDR1 MDHEN and CDR2 SYDVKM. The CDR3 here is CASSPTRGQGYEQYV. CDR3 sequence (DNA): TGTGCCAGCAGCCCTACCCGCGGACAGGGCTACGAGCAGTACGTC.

The V call is TRBV5-1, the J call TRBJ1-3; TRBD1 agrees at 7 bases. Trimming cost V 5 bases and J 8 bases; bases outside gene matches: 10. CDR1 SGHRS and CDR2 YFSETQ come from the germline V gene. The CDR3 totals 14 residues. The CDR3, as DNA: TGCGCCAGCAGGGAGCTACAGGGGCGAGACACCATATATTTT. As protein: CASRELQGRDTIYF.

V gene TRBV7-2 combines with J gene TRBJ1-6; D gene unclear. CDR3 length: 15 residues. The V gene lost 3 bases and the J gene lost 7 bases, with 13 bases spanning the gap. CDR1 and CDR2 (germline): SGHTA, FQGNSA. In DNA form, the CDR3 reads TGTGCCAGCAGCTTTGCCCGATCTATAAATTCACCCCTCCACTTT. Residues: CASSFARSINSPLHF.

The chain is built from TRBV19 and TRBJ2-5, with a possible D match to TRBD2 (6 bases). This CDR3 region has 13 residues. CDR1 is LNHDA and CDR2 is SQIVND in the germline V gene (reference sequence). V shed 9 bases and J shed 4 bases, with 15 bases lying between them. The CDR3 protein is CASGPGLRETQYF. CDR3 in DNA: TGTGCCAGCGGACCGGGACTGAGAGAGACCCAGTACTTC.

The chain links TRBV6-5 to TRBJ1-1; TRBD1 aligns across 11 bases. The CDR3 has 14 amino acids. V lost 2 bases to trimming and J lost 7 bases; unmatched junction nucleotides: 3. Germline loops: CDR1 MNHEY, CDR2 SVGAGI. In DNA, the CDR3 is TGTGCCAGCAGTTACGGACAGGGGGCGATTGAAGCTTTCTTT. Translation gives CASSYGQGAIEAFF.

This chain connects TRBV28 to TRBJ2-2; TRBD1 matches at 10 bases. The CDR3 has 17 amino acids. Germline assignment: CDR1 MDHEN and CDR2 SYDVKM. The V segment lost 5 bases and the J segment 4 bases; nucleotides outside the gene matches: 10. The CDR3 is CASSGRPGQGITGELFF. The CDR3 DNA reads as TGTGCCAGCAGTGGGCGGCCGGGACAGGGGATCACCGGGGAGCTGTTTTTT.